The 6 T cell receptor beta chains listed next were all sequenced from one sample in a study of T cells in Graves' hyperthyroidism and ophthalmopathy. Amplification targeted TCR beta CDR3 regions from RNA transcripts. First-round RT-PCR of the TCR CDR3 relied on the HTBI primer set. One entry per CDR3 protein results from TCRdb running MiXCR on the multiplex PCR reads. Here the sample spans under 400,000 distinct CDR3 sequences, roughly 23% being singletons. The sequenced sample was blood. These receptors were obtained from a woman aged 45-65 years with Graves' hyperthyroidism.

Of note for this clonotype: This may arise from a read error, as a much more abundant clone is one base away. The rearrangement uses TRBV30 and TRBJ2-1; maybe TRBD2 (6 bases). The V end lost 3 bases, the J end lost 2 bases, and 17 bases lay between the germline ends. This CDR3 contains 16 residues. Germline CDR1 GTSNPN, CDR2 SVGIG (reference sequence). This chain's CDR3 is CAWSSVGGGTYNEQFF. For the CDR3, the DNA is TGTGCCTGGAGCTCCGTGGGGGGTGGGACCTACAATGAGCAGTTCTTC.

The rearrangement joins TRBV5-5 to TRBJ1-6, with unresolved D. Trimming took off 4 bases at V and 6 bases at J, with 14 bases between the two ends. The germline gives CDR1 SGHKS, CDR2 YYEKEE (reference sequence). CDR3 length: 15 amino acids. CDR3 in DNA: TGTGCCAGCAGCGCCGCCCGGGGTAGTAATTCACCCCTCCACTTT. Protein product: CASSAARGSNSPLHF.

The chain employs TRBV2 and TRBJ2-2, with 8 bases that match TRBD1. Germline V gene lookup returns CDR1 SNHLY and CDR2 FYNNEI. Trimming at V came to 4 bases and at J to 1 base, leaving 5 bases not matched to a gene. The CDR3 runs 16 residues. CDR3 in DNA: TGTGCCAGCAGTGTTAAGGGACAGGAGAACACCGGGGAGCTGTTTTTT. Protein sequence: CASSVKGQENTGELFF. Combining the CDR3 with reference TRBV2 and TRBJ2-2 gives the whole variable domain EPEVTQTPSHQVTQMGQEVILRCVPISNHLYFYWYRQILGQKVEFLVSFYNNEISEKSEIFDDQFSVERPDGSNFTLKIRSTKLEDSAMYFCASSVKGQENTGELFFGEGSRLTVL.

This clonotype showed up many times. The CDR3, as DNA: TGTGCCAGCAGTCTTTCGATGGGTAATTCACCCCTCCACTTT. It encodes CASSLSMGNSPLHF. V usage is TRBV28 and J usage is TRBJ1-6; D gene uncertain. V was clipped by 5 bases and J by 6 bases, with 11 bases between them. From germline, CDR1 is MDHEN and CDR2 SYDVKM. There are 14 residues in the CDR3.

This clonotype has more than one count but fewer than ten. The chain employs TRBV25-1 and TRBJ1-2; perhaps TRBD1 as D (6 bases). This CDR3 spans 15 amino acids. Per the germline V gene, CDR1 is MGHDK and CDR2 is SYGVNS. Deletions cut 5 bases from V and 2 bases from J, with 15 bases between. The CDR3 sequence: CASSYPGTPNYGYTF. The DNA of the CDR3 is TGTGCCAGCAGTTACCCCGGGACACCCAACTATGGCTACACCTTC.

This clonotype was counted a few times. This sequence joins TRBV2 and TRBJ1-6, with no clear D. From germline, CDR1 is SNHLY and CDR2 FYNNEI. V was clipped by 5 bases and J by 3 bases, with 5 bases between them. CDR3 length: 13 residues. CDR3 sequence: CASSPDYNSPLHF. The CDR3 DNA reads as TGTGCCAGCAGTCCCGACTATAATTCACCCCTCCACTTT.